A selection of T cell receptor beta chains follows, all from one sample in a study of radiotherapy plus CTLA-4 blockade in lung cancer. Clones were sequenced by immunoSEQ multiplex PCR, and TCRdb holds only the in-frame ones, with some missing. The sample contains 80,000 to 100,000 clones, roughly 74% of which appear only once. Sequenced here: peripheral blood, sampled from a patient treated with radiotherapy plus ipilimumab. These receptor sequences come from a human donor with non-small cell lung cancer who had a partial response to radiotherapy plus ipilimumab. Some clones in this sample may be carry-over from other donors' samples. The CDR3 runs from the conserved cysteine through the conserved F or W. The order of the fields is D gene, J gene, V gene, clone size, CDR3 DNA, CDR3 protein. D genes are given only for firm matches. A row's size may be missing; if present it is once, few, many or a size class.

NA | TRBJ1-2 | TRBV7-9 | NA | TGTGCCAGCAGCACGGACAAGCCTCAAGGATTTTATGGCTACACCTTC | CASSTDKPQGFYGYTF
TRBD2 | TRBJ2-1 | TRBV30 | NA | TGTGCCTGGATAGGACTAGGCAGAAATGAGCAGTTCTTC | CAWIGLGRNEQFF
NA | TRBJ1-3 | TRBV18 | few | TGTGCCAGCTCACCAGGGGCAGCCTCCTCTGGAAACACCATATATTTT | CASSPGAASSGNTIYF
TRBD1 | TRBJ1-3 | TRBV28 | NA | TGTGCCAGCAGAGGGGGCAGGGAGGGAAACACCATATATTTT | CASRGGREGNTIYF
TRBD2 | TRBJ2-5 | TRBV6-5 | NA | TGTGCCATCAGTGGCGGGGGTCAAGGTACCCAGTACTTC | CAISGGGQGTQYF
NA | TRBJ1-3 | TRBV15 | NA | TGTGCCACCAGCAGAGTTATAGGAAGGCAGGGAGGATCCGGAAACACCATATATTTT | CATSRVIGRQGGSGNTIYF
TRBD2 | TRBJ2-7 | TRBV6-5 | NA | TGTGCCAGCAGTCCAGCGGGGGTTGGCGAGCAGTACTTC | CASSPAGVGEQYF
TRBD1 | TRBJ2-7 | TRBV7-2 | once | TGTGCCAGCAGCTTGTTAGTTGGTACAGGGGAAACCTACGAGCAGTACTTC | CASSLLVGTGETYEQYF
TRBD2 | TRBJ2-5 | TRBV5-1 | NA | TGCGCCAGCAGCTTCGTAGCGGGGACAGAGACCCAGTACTTC | CASSFVAGTETQYF
TRBD1 | TRBJ1-2 | TRBV19 | NA | TGTGCCAGTAGTGCCGGACAGGCGCCTAACTATGGCTACACCTTC | CASSAGQAPNYGYTF
NA | TRBJ1-1 | TRBV11-2 | NA | TGTGCCAGCAGCTTTCACCTAAGCACTGAAGCTTTCTTT | CASSFHLSTEAFF
NA | TRBJ2-1 | TRBV9 | NA | TGTGCCAGCAGCGGATCCACGTTAGCGACGAATTACAATGAGCAGTTCTTC | CASSGSTLATNYNEQFF
NA | TRBJ2-2 | TRBV30 | NA | TGTGCCTCCTCGGGGGTGGCAAACACCGGGGAGCTGTTTTTT | CASSGVANTGELFF
NA | TRBJ2-4 | TRBV4-1 | NA | TGCGCCAGCAGCCAAGAGTGGGAGACGATGCGCGTTCAGTACTTC | CASSQEWETMRVQYF
NA | TRBJ2-2 | TRBV7-3 | NA | TGTGCCAGCAGCTTAAGTATATCCGGGGAGCTGTTTTTT | CASSLSISGELFF
NA | TRBJ2-7 | TRBV11-3 | NA | TGTGCCAGCAGCCTCGGTGGACGGGAAATCTACGAGCAGTACTTC | CASSLGGREIYEQYF